The 20 T cell receptor beta chains below all came from one sample that was sequenced in a study of cytomegalovirus exposure and HLA in healthy donors. Using immunoSEQ multiplex PCR, the repertoire was profiled, and TCRdb retains in-frame clones only, with some absent. This table holds some 200,000 clones, around 84% found once. Sequenced material: PBMCs. The receptors come from a woman in her 30s in good health and CMV-seropositive.

The V gene is TRBV29-1, the J gene TRBJ1-1; D gene uncertain. The CDR3 totals 14 residues. CDR1 and CDR2 (germline): SQVTM, ANQGSEA. The V and J ends lost 2 bases and 3 bases respectively, with 13 bases between them. The CDR3 region is CSVEIVQFDTEAFF. The CDR3 DNA sequence: TGCAGCGTTGAAATAGTACAGTTCGACACTGAAGCTTTCTTT. Full variable domain (remainder filled in from reference TRBV29-1 and TRBJ1-1): SAVISQKPSRDICQRGTSLTIQCQVDSQVTMMFWYRQQPGQSLTLIATANQGSEATYESGFVIDKFPISRPNLTFSTLTVSNMSPEDSSIYLCSVEIVQFDTEAFFGQGTRLTVV.

This clone was picked up one time. This chain links TRBV19 with TRBJ2-2, with 8 bases lining up with TRBD2. This CDR3 is 15 amino acids long. The germline V gene encodes CDR1 LNHDA and CDR2 SQIVND (reference sequence). Unmatched junction bases numbered 9, after V lost 7 bases and J lost 5 bases. The CDR3 here is CASMVQRESTGELFF. CDR3 bases: TGTGCCAGTATGGTGCAGCGGGAGTCGACCGGGGAGCTGTTTTTT.

The chain links TRBV7-6 to TRBJ1-3; 8 positions match TRBD1. CDR3 size: 15 residues. CDR1 SGHVS and CDR2 FNYEAQ come from the germline V gene. The junction had 11 bases not matched to a gene; V was cut back by 5 bases and J by 8 bases. CDR3 nucleotides: TGTGCCAGCAGCCAATATCAGGGGGCTAGTGACACCATATATTTT. Protein sequence: CASSQYQGASDTIYF.

This clone was detected only once. The J gene is TRBJ2-1, the V gene TRBV7-8; 8 bases are shared with TRBD2. The CDR3 length is 16 residues. The ends lost 7 bases at V and 7 bases at J; junction bases unmatched: 15. The V gene's germline CDR1 is SGHVS and CDR2 FQNEAQ. The CDR3 bases are TGTGCCAGCACAGCGGGTCCGGGACTAGGTTTTAATGAGCAGTTCTTC. As protein: CASTAGPGLGFNEQFF. Based on the CDR3 plus reference TRBV7-8 and TRBJ2-1, the full variable domain is GAGVSQSPRYKVAKRGQDVALRCDPISGHVSLFWYQQALGQGPEFLTYFQNEAQLDKSGLPSDRFFAERPEGSVSTLKIQRTQQEDSAVYLCASTAGPGLGFNEQFFGPGTRLTVL.

This sequence joins TRBV27 and TRBJ2-5, with TRBD1 as a possible D gene (5 bases). Germline V gene data show CDR1 as MNHEY and CDR2 as SMNVEV (reference sequence). Trimming shortened V by 6 bases and J by 4 bases, and 15 bases separated the two germline ends. This CDR3 is 14 amino acids long. This chain's CDR3 is CASSPTVFPETQYF. In DNA, the CDR3 is TGTGCCAGCAGCCCGACAGTTTTCCCAGAGACCCAGTACTTC.

V usage is TRBV25-1 and J usage is TRBJ2-2; D not certain. This CDR3 spans 14 amino acids. Trimming removed 5 bases at V and 0 bases at J, with 7 bases between. Germline V gene sequence: CDR1 MGHDK, CDR2 SYGVNS. As DNA, the CDR3 is TGTGCCAGCAGTAGCGCAGCGAACACCGGGGAGCTGTTTTTT. Amino acid sequence: CASSSAANTGELFF.

The chain carries TRBV25-1 and TRBJ2-5; tentatively, D is TRBD2 (6 bases). This CDR3 has 15 amino acids. The ends were cut back, 1 base at V and 4 bases at J, with 13 bases in the middle. In germline, CDR1 is MGHDK, CDR2 SYGVNS. CDR3 nucleotide sequence: TGTGCCAGCAGTGAATTGGGGGGTGGGACAGAGACCCAGTACTTC. It yields the protein CASSELGGGTETQYF.

The V and J genes are TRBV28 and TRBJ1-1; no definite D call. CDR3 length: 12 amino acids. V gave up 1 base and J gave up 4 bases, with 4 bases separating them. CDR1 and CDR2 (germline): MDHEN, SYDVKM. DNA for the CDR3: TGTGCCAGCAGTTTATCCGGCACTGAAGCTTTCTTT. This sequence encodes CASSLSGTEAFF.

CDR3 nucleotides: TGCGCCAGCAGCCAAGATCTAGAGCCGTATAACTATGGCTACACCTTC. This sequence encodes CASSQDLEPYNYGYTF. This rearrangement joins TRBV4-1 to TRBJ1-2, with D hard to call. V was trimmed by 0 bases and J by 1 base, leaving 12 bases between them. This CDR3 region has 16 residues. The germline gives CDR1 MGHRA, CDR2 YSYEKL.

The chain combines TRBV6-5 with TRBJ1-2; D may be TRBD1 (5 bases). The germline CDR1 and CDR2 sequences are MNHEY and SVGAGI. Trimming took off 3 bases at V and 1 base at J, with 9 bases between the two ends. The CDR3 is 14 amino acids. The CDR3 is CASSYRQGNYGYTF. The CDR3 coding sequence is TGTGCCAGCAGTTATAGGCAGGGTAACTATGGCTACACCTTC.

This chain's CDR3 is CASSEWRGLDTQYF. The CDR3 DNA reads TGTGCCAGCAGTGAATGGAGGGGGCTGGATACGCAGTATTTT. The chain couples TRBV6-1 to TRBJ2-3; TRBD1 might be the D (7 bases). Germline values: CDR1 MNHNS, CDR2 SASEGT. The V end lost 2 bases, the J end lost 6 bases, and 12 bases lay between the germline ends. The CDR3 has 14 amino acids.

The chain is built from TRBV6-5 and TRBJ2-6; no clear D gene. Germline V gives CDR1 MNHEY, CDR2 SVGAGI. The CDR3 sequence is 14 residues long. V lost 5 bases to trimming and J lost 2 bases, with 7 bases between them. In DNA form, the CDR3 reads TGTGCCAGCAGTCCTATTCCTGGGGCCAACGTCCTGACTTTC. It is translated as CASSPIPGANVLTF.

The genes are TRBV5-4 and TRBJ1-2, with 7 bases matching TRBD1. J gave up 8 bases and V 3 bases, and 7 bases lay outside the gene matches. The V gene's germline CDR1 is SGHNT and CDR2 YYREEE (reference sequence). The CDR3 runs to 13 residues. The CDR3 here is CASSSTGTDGYTF. The CDR3 region has the DNA TGTGCCAGCAGCTCTACCGGGACAGACGGCTACACCTTC.

This clone was observed a single time. CDR3 sequence (DNA): TGTGCCAGCAGTGAATATCAGGGCGTGAGTGGTAATGAGCAGTTCTTC. Amino acid sequence: CASSEYQGVSGNEQFF. The J gene is TRBJ2-1, the V gene TRBV25-1, with a possible D match to TRBD1 (5 bases). CDR3 length: 16 amino acids. With 0 bases removed from V and 7 bases from J, the gap between germline ends came to 16 bases. The germline V gene has CDR1 MGHDK and CDR2 SYGVNS.

This clone was detected only a few times. This chain uses TRBV2 with TRBJ2-5; 8 bases are shared with TRBD2. V dropped 2 bases and J dropped 5; count of bases not matched to a gene: 1. The germline V gene has CDR1 SNHLY and CDR2 FYNNEI. The CDR3 extends over 13 amino acids. Here the CDR3 reads CASSEPGGETQYF. DNA for the CDR3: TGTGCCAGCAGTGAACCGGGGGGGGAGACCCAGTACTTC. The whole variable domain, filled in from reference TRBV2 and TRBJ2-5, reads EPEVTQTPSHQVTQMGQEVILRCVPISNHLYFYWYRQILGQKVEFLVSFYNNEISEKSEIFDDQFSVERPDGSNFTLKIRSTKLEDSAMYFCASSEPGGETQYFGPGTRLLVL.

The CDR3: CATSRDGREQFF. For the CDR3, the DNA is TGTGCCACCAGCAGAGATGGGAGAGAGCAGTTCTTC. This chain uses TRBV15 with TRBJ2-1; a possible D gene is TRBD2 (5 bases). Germline CDR1 LNHNV, CDR2 YYDKDF (reference sequence). Trimming left V 0 bases short and J 10 bases short, with 7 bases between. This CDR3 contains 12 residues.

This chain connects TRBV27 to TRBJ2-7; the match to TRBD1 covers 9 bases. The CDR3 extends over 14 amino acids. Germline lookup yields CDR1 MNHEY and CDR2 SMNVEV (reference sequence). The V segment lost 6 bases and the J segment 4 bases; nucleotides outside the gene matches: 7. DNA for the CDR3: TGTGCCAGCAGCCCCGACAGGGGGGGATACGAGCAGTACTTC. Protein product: CASSPDRGGYEQYF.

V and J are TRBV7-9 and TRBJ2-5; TRBD2 agrees at 9 bases. J was trimmed by 2 bases and V by 5 bases; bases with no gene match: 3. The germline CDR1 and CDR2 sequences are SEHNR and FQNEAQ (reference sequence). CDR3 length: 14 amino acids. The CDR3: CASSRLADQETQYF. For the CDR3, the DNA is TGTGCCAGCAGCCGACTAGCGGATCAAGAGACCCAGTACTTC. The complete variable domain, with remaining parts taken from reference TRBV7-9 and TRBJ2-5, reads DTGVSQNPRHKITKRGQNVTFRCDPISEHNRLYWYRQTLGQGPEFLTYFQNEAQLEKSRLLSDRFSAERPKGSFSTLEIQRTEQGDSAMYLCASSRLADQETQYFGPGTRLLVL.

This clone was detected a few times. This chain uses TRBV7-9 with TRBJ1-4; 9 nucleotides match TRBD1. Trimming at V came to 4 bases and at J to 6 bases, leaving 6 bases not matched to a gene. The CDR3 spans 15 residues. Germline CDR1 reads SEHNR; CDR2 reads FQNEAQ (reference sequence). The CDR3 sequence is CASSSLRDRDEKLFF. The CDR3 DNA follows: TGTGCCAGCAGCTCGCTCCGGGACAGGGATGAAAAACTGTTTTTT.

This chain links TRBV2 with TRBJ2-1, with 8 nucleotides matching TRBD2. The germline CDR1 and CDR2 sequences are SNHLY and FYNNEI. The CDR3 length is 15 residues. Germline trimming cut 5 bases from V and 6 bases from J; bases unmatched to any gene: 9. CDR3 in DNA: TGTGCCAGCAGTCCATCGGCGGGAGGTTCCAATGAGCAGTTCTTC. It is translated as CASSPSAGGSNEQFF.